These T cell receptor beta chains were read from a single sample in a study of T cell clones after liver transplantation. TCRdb keeps only in-frame clones here, not all; method: immunoSEQ multiplex PCR. Of more than 65,000 clones in the sample, about 80% were seen once. This specimen consisted of CD4+ T cells from blood, obtained 12 months after liver transplant. These receptors came from a human patient who received a liver transplant. Some T cells may possibly be graft donor cells. CDR3s include the opening cysteine and the closing phenylalanine or tryptophan. Fields, in order: J gene, clone size, D gene, V gene, CDR3 protein, CDR3 DNA. A D gene is named only where the DNA matches it firmly. The size of a clone is reported for some rows only, either as once, few or many, or as a class for expanded clones.

TRBJ1-2 | . | TRBD1 | TRBV6-1 | CASSETGGLYGYTF | TGTGCCAGCAGTGAGACAGGGGGCCTCTATGGCTACACCTTC
TRBJ2-5 | . | . | TRBV6-1 | CANSRGGAQETQYF | TGTGCCAACTCCCGAGGCGGGGCCCAAGAGACCCAGTACTTC
TRBJ2-7 | . | . | TRBV6-1 | CASSKSDRSYEQYF | TGTGCCAGCAGTAAAAGCGACAGGTCCTACGAGCAGTACTTC
TRBJ2-5 | . | . | TRBV28 | CASTEGTGSRETQYF | TGTGCCAGCACGGAGGGGACCGGATCCCGGGAGACCCAGTACTTC
TRBJ2-3 | few | TRBD2 | TRBV28 | CASSRNLGLAGPTDTQYF | TGTGCCAGCTCGCGGAATTTAGGACTAGCGGGACCCACAGATACGCAGTATTTT
TRBJ1-5 | . | . | TRBV2 | CASSGQGLNQPQHF | TGTGCCAGCAGTGGTCAGGGCCTCAATCAGCCCCAGCATTTT
TRBJ1-4 | . | TRBD1 | TRBV7-8 | CASSLGHRGANEKLFF | TGTGCCAGCAGCTTAGGTCACAGGGGTGCTAATGAAAAACTGTTTTTT
TRBJ1-1 | . | . | TRBV7-8 | CASSLEGPTVMLF | TGTGCCAGCAGCTTAGAGGGGCCGACAGTAATGCTCTTT
TRBJ1-5 | few | . | TRBV2 | CASSDSGRAGGQPQHF | TGTGCCAGCAGTGATTCGGGGAGGGCGGGCGGTCAGCCCCAGCATTTT
TRBJ2-3 | . | TRBD1 | TRBV7-3 | CASSPGQVKTDTQYF | TGTGCCAGCAGCCCGGGACAGGTGAAGACAGATACGCAGTATTTT
TRBJ2-7 | once | . | TRBV5-1 | CASSLGGNSYEQYF | TGCGCCAGCAGCTTGGGAGGGAACTCCTACGAGCAGTACTTC
TRBJ2-7 | many | TRBD2 | TRBV13 | CASSQLVQLAAAYEQYF | TGTGCCAGCAGCCAGTTGGTGCAGCTAGCGGCAGCCTACGAGCAGTACTTC
TRBJ2-2 | . | TRBD1 | TRBV29-1 | CSVGRGQAVTGELFF | TGCAGCGTTGGCAGGGGACAGGCAGTCACCGGGGAGCTGTTTTTT
TRBJ1-3 | once | TRBD1 | TRBV30 | CAWRPGGGNTIYF | TGTGCCTGGAGGCCAGGGGGGGGAAACACCATATATTTT
TRBJ2-2 | . | TRBD1 | TRBV19 | CASSPRQGVTGELFF | TGTGCCAGTAGTCCACGACAGGGGGTCACCGGGGAGCTGTTTTTT
TRBJ1-2 | . | TRBD1 | TRBV7-2 | CASSLRTGDYGYTF | TGTGCCAGCAGCCTAAGGACAGGGGACTATGGCTACACCTTC
TRBJ2-3 | few | TRBD2 | TRBV5-1 | CASRALGGIGADTQYF | TGCGCCAGCAGGGCCCTGGGGGGGATCGGCGCAGATACGCAGTATTTT
TRBJ2-7 | few | . | TRBV5-4 | CASSSPSAGTHEQYF | TGTGCCAGCAGCTCACCCTCTGCGGGAACCCACGAGCAGTACTTC
TRBJ2-7 | . | . | TRBV5-1 | CASSAGLGGPYEQYF | TGCGCCAGCAGCGCCGGGTTGGGGGGACCCTACGAGCAGTACTTC
TRBJ2-7 | few | . | TRBV5-4 | CASSLWDKGSYEQYF | TGTGCCAGCAGCTTGTGGGACAAAGGGTCCTACGAGCAGTACTTC
TRBJ2-2 | . | . | TRBV5-4 | CASSLADTGGRELFF | TGTGCCAGCAGCTTGGCCGACACGGGGGGCCGGGAGCTGTTTTTT
TRBJ2-7 | . | . | TRBV29-1 | CSVEDLAGSAYEQYF | TGCAGCGTTGAAGATCTGGCAGGGAGTGCCTACGAGCAGTACTTC
TRBJ1-1 | . | . | TRBV7-3 | CASSLKGRNTEAFF | TGTGCCAGCAGCTTAAAAGGGAGGAACACTGAAGCTTTCTTT
TRBJ2-7 | . | . | TRBV11-2 | CASSLTSFYEQYF | TGTGCCAGCAGCCTAACTAGTTTCTACGAGCAGTACTTC
TRBJ1-4 | . | . | TRBV11-2 | CASSLVGDWGEKLFF | TGTGCCAGCAGCTTAGTAGGGGATTGGGGGGAAAAACTGTTTTTT
TRBJ1-4 | . | TRBD1 | TRBV6-1 | CASTLTGINEKLFF | TGTGCCAGCACCCTGACAGGGATAAATGAAAAACTGTTTTTT
TRBJ1-2 | . | TRBD1 | TRBV29-1 | CSASGQGGGYTF | TGCAGCGCTTCCGGACAGGGAGGGGGCTACACCTTC
TRBJ1-5 | . | . | TRBV5-4 | CASSRAGERPQHF | TGTGCCAGCAGCCGGGCAGGAGAAAGGCCCCAGCATTTT
TRBJ1-2 | . | TRBD1 | TRBV5-1 | CASSLDGTVGYTF | TGCGCCAGCAGCTTGGATGGGACAGTCGGCTACACCTTC
TRBJ2-3 | . | . | TRBV5-1 | CASRLGRDGGGDTQYF | TGCGCCAGCAGACTAGGCCGGGACGGAGGAGGAGATACGCAGTATTTT
TRBJ1-4 | . | . | TRBV2 | CASIAEGTLNEKLFF | TGTGCCAGTATAGCAGAAGGGACCTTAAATGAAAAACTGTTTTTT
TRBJ1-2 | many | . | TRBV7-2 | CASSVAGTVTGYTF | TGTGCCAGCAGCGTAGCCGGGACGGTGACCGGGTACACCTTC
TRBJ2-1 | . | . | TRBV11-2 | CASSHRQSSYNEQFF | TGTGCCAGCAGCCACAGGCAGAGCTCCTACAATGAGCAGTTCTTC
TRBJ2-1 | . | TRBD2 | TRBV5-1 | CASSLALAAYNEQFF | TGCGCCAGCAGCCTGGCACTAGCGGCCTACAATGAGCAGTTCTTC
TRBJ1-1 | . | . | TRBV20-1 | CSARDYPEAFF | TGCAGTGCTAGAGATTATCCTGAAGCTTTCTTT
TRBJ2-7 | . | . | TRBV7-8 | CASSLAHESYEQYF | TGTGCCAGCAGCTTAGCGCATGAGAGCTACGAGCAGTACTTC
TRBJ2-3 | . | . | TRBV7-9 | CASLKLADTQYF | TGTGCCAGCCTTAAACTGGCGGATACGCAGTATTTT
TRBJ2-7 | few | . | TRBV5-1 | CASSRQVDSYEQYF | TGCGCCAGCTCCCGACAGGTAGATTCCTACGAGCAGTACTTC
TRBJ2-5 | . | . | TRBV27 | CASSLLDSRETQYF | TGTGCCAGCAGTTTATTGGACAGTCGGGAGACCCAGTACTTC
TRBJ2-3 | . | . | TRBV11-1 | CASSLMTGWGPDTQYF | TGTGCCAGCAGCTTGATGACGGGATGGGGGCCGGATACGCAGTATTTT
TRBJ2-7 | once | TRBD1 | TRBV28 | CASRRTGSYEQYF | TGTGCCAGCAGACGGACAGGGTCCTACGAGCAGTACTTC
TRBJ1-2 | . | . | TRBV28 | CASSLPRRYGYTF | TGTGCCAGCAGTTTGCCCAGGCGCTATGGCTACACCTTC
TRBJ1-2 | . | . | TRBV14 | CASSPLVGSPHGYTF | TGTGCCAGCAGCCCCCTGGTCGGATCACCTCATGGCTACACCTTC
TRBJ1-2 | once | TRBD1 | TRBV28 | CASSPPDRSDGYTF | TGTGCCAGCAGTCCACCGGACAGGAGTGATGGCTACACCTTC
TRBJ2-1 | once | TRBD2 | TRBV5-1 | CASSLRSGTRVSSYNEQFF | TGCGCCAGCAGCTTGCGTTCGGGGACTAGGGTAAGCTCCTACAATGAGCAGTTCTTC
TRBJ2-7 | . | TRBD2 | TRBV7-2 | CASSFLAEESSYEQYF | TGTGCCAGCAGCTTTCTAGCGGAGGAAAGCTCCTACGAGCAGTACTTC
TRBJ2-7 | once | TRBD2 | TRBV28 | CASSPLISGVDSYEQYF | TGTGCCAGCAGTCCTCTAATTAGCGGGGTTGATTCCTACGAGCAGTACTTC
TRBJ1-2 | . | . | TRBV6-6 | CASSYADRSYGYTF | TGTGCCAGCAGTTACGCCGACAGGTCTTATGGCTACACCTTC
TRBJ2-1 | . | TRBD2 | TRBV5-1 | CASTQLAGVSNEQFF | TGCGCCAGCACCCAACTAGCGGGAGTTAGCAATGAGCAGTTCTTC
TRBJ2-3 | . | TRBD2 | TRBV25-1 | CASSASSGHTDTQYF | TGTGCCAGCAGTGCATCTAGCGGGCACACAGATACGCAGTATTTT
TRBJ2-7 | . | . | TRBV4-1 | CASSHGTQGREQYF | TGCGCCAGCAGCCACGGGACCCAAGGGCGCGAGCAGTACTTC
TRBJ1-3 | . | TRBD1 | TRBV7-2 | CASSLGGTGSGNTIYF | TGTGCCAGCAGCTTAGGAGGGACAGGCTCTGGAAACACCATATATTTT
TRBJ2-3 | . | . | TRBV7-9 | CASSLTASEDTQYF | TGTGCCAGCAGCTTAACGGCATCTGAAGATACGCAGTATTTT
TRBJ2-1 | few | TRBD2 | TRBV2 | CASSIRLAVYNEQFF | TGTGCCAGCAGTATACGACTAGCGGTCTACAATGAGCAGTTCTTC
TRBJ1-1 | . | . | TRBV6-6 | CASSYGRVGRTEAFF | TGTGCCAGCAGTTACGGCAGGGTGGGGAGAACTGAAGCTTTCTTT
TRBJ2-3 | . | . | TRBV27 | CASSLQMSGPTDTQYF | TGTGCCAGCAGTTTACAAATGAGTGGCCCCACAGATACGCAGTATTTT
TRBJ1-5 | once | TRBD1 | TRBV19 | CASLEDRVGNQPQHF | TGTGCCAGCCTTGAGGACAGGGTCGGGAATCAGCCCCAGCATTTT
TRBJ2-1 | . | TRBD2 | TRBV6-6 | CASSYTASGPQDEQFF | TGTGCCAGCAGTTACACCGCTAGCGGACCCCAGGATGAGCAGTTCTTC
TRBJ1-1 | . | . | TRBV6-1 | CASSKRGIGNTEAFF | TGTGCCAGCAGTAAGAGGGGTATAGGGAACACTGAAGCTTTCTTT